The next 27 T cell receptor beta chains were all read from a single sample in a study of blood T cell repertoires in COVID-19. Assay: immunoSEQ multiplex PCR; the TCRdb copy retains only in-frame clones and omits some. The table has about 230,000 clones, approximately 89% seen once. Material for sequencing was PBMCs or T cells enriched from blood (not recorded which). Source of these receptors: a woman younger than 45 with acute COVID-19.

The DNA for the CDR3 is TGTGCCAGCAGCTTTAGCCGGGGAACTGAAGCTTTCTTT. The encoded protein is CASSFSRGTEAFF. The chain joins TRBV7-6 to TRBJ1-1; no clear D gene. The V and J ends lost 3 bases and 5 bases respectively, with 10 bases between them. Germline CDR1 and CDR2: SGHVS and FNYEAQ. The CDR3 consists of 13 residues.

J is TRBJ1-1 and V is TRBV4-3; D not certain. V was pared by 0 bases and J by 2 bases, with 4 bases between. The CDR3 extends over 13 amino acids. Per germline, CDR1 LGHNA and CDR2 YSLEER. The CDR3 loop is CASSQDSNTEAFF. The CDR3 DNA sequence: TGCGCCAGCAGCCAAGACTCCAACACTGAAGCTTTCTTT.

The chain combines TRBV9 with TRBJ1-3, with a tentative D call TRBD1 (5 bases). The V gene lost 3 bases and the J gene lost 6 bases, with 10 bases spanning the gap. The CDR3 consists of 13 residues. Germline V CDR1 and CDR2: SGDLS, YYNGEE. CDR3 nucleotide sequence: TGTGCCAGCAGCGCGGGGGAGGCAAACACCATATATTTT. It yields the protein CASSAGEANTIYF.

The chain combines TRBV7-9 with TRBJ2-7, with a possible D match to TRBD1 (6 bases). The CDR3 sequence is 13 residues long. V lost 6 bases, J lost 2 bases, and 11 bases lay in between. CDR1 and CDR2 (germline): SEHNR, FQNEAQ (reference sequence). CDR3 bases: TGTGCCAGCAGTGACAGGTGGGCCTACGAGCAGTACTTC. Its translation: CASSDRWAYEQYF.

The chain recombines TRBV5-1 with TRBJ2-1; TRBD2 aligns across 9 bases. V shed 3 bases and J 6 bases; nucleotides not matched to a gene: 10. The CDR3 totals 16 residues. Looked up from germline, CDR1 is SGHRS and CDR2 is YFSETQ. CDR3 sequence: CASSSRARGGGNEQFF. CDR3 bases: TGCGCCAGCAGCTCACGCGCGCGGGGGGGCGGCAATGAGCAGTTCTTC.

This sequence joins TRBV6-2 or TRBV6-3 and TRBJ1-2; a possible D gene is TRBD1 (5 bases). This CDR3 is 16 amino acids long. V was trimmed by 4 bases and J by 2 bases, leaving 17 bases between them. Germline V gene data show CDR1 as MNHEY and CDR2 as SVGEGT. CDR3 DNA sequence: TGTGCCAGCAGTTCTACCGCGGGACCGCCCAACTATGGCTACACCTTC. Protein: CASSSTAGPPNYGYTF.

This clone was counted only a few times. V and J are TRBV2 and TRBJ2-1; the D gene is possibly TRBD1 (6 bases). The germline V gene has CDR1 SNHLY and CDR2 FYNNEI. Trimming removed 7 bases from V and 4 bases from J, with 14 bases in between. CDR3 length: 14 amino acids. CDR3 amino acids: CASIRMGAYNEQFF. The CDR3 DNA is TGTGCCAGCATCCGAATGGGGGCATACAATGAGCAGTTCTTC.

This clone was detected only once. The J gene is TRBJ1-2, the V gene TRBV3-1 (or the pseudogene TRBV3-2); no clear D gene. The CDR3 sequence is 16 residues long. Trimming removed 0 bases at V and 2 bases at J, with 13 bases between. Germline V CDR1 and CDR2: LGHDT, YNNKEL (reference sequence). The CDR3 sequence: CASSQEVEGENYGYTF. Here the CDR3 DNA reads TGTGCCAGCAGCCAAGAAGTCGAGGGTGAGAACTATGGCTACACCTTC.

The V call is TRBV14, the J call TRBJ2-1; 13 bases are shared with TRBD2. The CDR3 contains 13 residues. CDR1 SGHDN and CDR2 FVKESK come from the germline V gene. Trimming removed 1 base from V and 12 bases from J; junction bases left unmatched: 0. The CDR3 DNA follows: TGTGCCAGCAGCCAAGGACTAGCGGGGGGGCAGTTCTTC. As protein: CASSQGLAGGQFF.

This rearrangement joins TRBV4-3 to TRBJ2-7, with D tentatively TRBD1 (6 bases). The CDR3 contains 15 residues. Germline values: CDR1 LGHNA, CDR2 YSLEER. V dropped 3 bases and J dropped 0 bases, with 12 bases sitting between them. This CDR3 reads CASSQVRGVSYEQYF. CDR3 nucleotides: TGCGCCAGCAGCCAGGTCAGGGGTGTCTCCTACGAGCAGTACTTC.

The V and J genes are TRBV19 and TRBJ1-2; D ambiguous. The CDR3 covers 12 residues. The germline V gene has CDR1 LNHDA and CDR2 SQIVND (reference sequence). Trimming removed 5 bases from V and 3 bases from J, with 7 bases in between. CDR3 DNA sequence: TGTGCCAGTAGTCCAAATTACTATGGCTACACCTTC. It translates to CASSPNYYGYTF.

The chain links TRBV5-1 to TRBJ2-3, with a tentative D call TRBD1 (6 bases). Germline V gene data show CDR1 as SGHRS and CDR2 as YFSETQ. Trimming removed 6 bases from V and 1 base from J, with 18 bases in between. The CDR3 is 16 amino acids. This CDR3 reads CASIRLGDKRTDTQYF. The CDR3 coding sequence is TGCGCCAGCATCCGTCTAGGGGACAAACGCACAGATACGCAGTATTTT.

DNA of the CDR3: TGTGCCTGGACCGAAGGGACAGCCAATTCACCCCTCCACTTT. It yields the protein CAWTEGTANSPLHF. The chain employs TRBV30 and TRBJ1-6; 7 nucleotides match TRBD1. Germline V gene sequence: CDR1 GTSNPN, CDR2 SVGIG (reference sequence). CDR3 length: 14 amino acids. Trimming removed 4 bases from V and 7 bases from J; junction bases left unmatched: 7.

V usage is TRBV7-8 and J usage is TRBJ1-2, with unresolved D. The CDR3 runs 15 residues. The germline V gene encodes CDR1 SGHVS and CDR2 FQNEAQ. V lost 4 bases and J 3 bases, leaving 15 bases between the germline ends. The CDR3 DNA reads as TGTGCCAGCAGCTCCGAAACTCCGGGAGACTATGGCTACACCTTC. Amino acids: CASSSETPGDYGYTF.

This chain joins TRBV7-9 and TRBJ1-2; 9 bases align to TRBD1. The CDR3 contains 16 residues. Unmatched junction bases numbered 9, after V lost 5 bases and J lost 2 bases. Germline CDR1 and CDR2: SEHNR and FQNEAQ (reference sequence). The CDR3 region is CASSAKGDRVNYGYTF. The DNA of the CDR3 is TGTGCCAGCAGCGCCAAAGGGGACAGGGTAAACTATGGCTACACCTTC. Full variable domain (rest looked up from reference TRBV7-9 and TRBJ1-2): DTGVSQNPRHKITKRGQNVTFRCDPISEHNRLYWYRQTLGQGPEFLTYFQNEAQLEKSRLLSDRFSAERPKGSFSTLEIQRTEQGDSAMYLCASSAKGDRVNYGYTFGSGTRLTVV.

The chain recombines TRBV10-2 with TRBJ2-1; 8 nucleotides align to TRBD1. The ends lost 0 bases at V and 5 bases at J; junction bases unmatched: 6. The CDR3 totals 16 residues. CDR1 and CDR2 from the germline V gene are WSHSY and SAAADI. CDR3: CASSESIRDRHNEQFF. In nucleotides, the CDR3 is TGCGCCAGCAGTGAGTCGATTCGGGACAGGCACAATGAGCAGTTCTTC.

The gene calls are TRBV7-2 and TRBJ2-3; TRBD2 is a possible D gene (5 bases). The CDR3 spans 12 residues. Germline lookup yields CDR1 SGHTA and CDR2 FQGNSA. Trimming removed 5 bases at V and 14 bases at J, with 17 bases between. CDR3 bases: TGTGCCAGCAGCCTGGACTCTCCCACGTCGTATTTT. Encoded protein: CASSLDSPTSYF.

The gene calls are TRBV3-1 (or the pseudogene TRBV3-2) and TRBJ2-1; D uncertain. This CDR3 region has 15 residues. Trimming took off 1 base at V and 3 bases at J, with 10 bases between the two ends. CDR1 LGHDT and CDR2 YNNKEL come from the germline V gene (reference sequence). DNA of the CDR3: TGTGCCAGCAGCCAAGGAGTACCGGTCTACAATGAGCAGTTCTTC. This encodes CASSQGVPVYNEQFF.

The gene calls are TRBV5-1 and TRBJ2-3; D gene uncertain. V lost 4 bases to trimming and J lost 0 bases, with 6 bases between them. The germline V gene encodes CDR1 SGHRS and CDR2 YFSETQ. The CDR3 is 13 residues long. The CDR3 protein is CASSPISTDTQYF. The CDR3 bases are TGCGCCAGCAGCCCAATTAGCACAGATACGCAGTATTTT.

The chain is built from TRBV7-3 and TRBJ2-1; weak D call: TRBD2 (6 bases). V dropped 4 bases and J dropped 7 bases, with 11 bases sitting between them. There are 13 residues in the CDR3. Germline CDR1 reads SGHTA; CDR2 reads FQGTGA. CDR3 nucleotide sequence: TGTGCCAGCAGCTGGGGACTCACGAATGAGCAGTTCTTC. Translating gives CASSWGLTNEQFF.

The rearrangement joins TRBV5-1 to TRBJ2-5, with 8 nucleotides matching TRBD2. The CDR3 totals 14 residues. CDR1 and CDR2 (germline): SGHRS, YFSETQ. V lost 4 bases to trimming and J lost 2 bases; unmatched junction nucleotides: 4. The CDR3 protein is CASSMTSAQETQYF. The CDR3 DNA follows: TGCGCCAGCAGCATGACTAGCGCTCAAGAGACCCAGTACTTC.

This chain joins TRBV10-3 and TRBJ2-7; TRBD1 matches at 11 bases. Germline loops: CDR1 ENHRY, CDR2 SYGVKD. This CDR3 comprises 17 residues. V was clipped by 7 bases and J by 3 bases; unmatched bases: 14. CDR3 DNA sequence: TGTGCCATCACCCAGACTCCGTCCGGGACAGGGGGCTACGAGCAGTACTTC. Translation gives CAITQTPSGTGGYEQYF.

The chain couples TRBV28 to TRBJ1-2; no firm D call. This CDR3 comprises 14 residues. Per germline, CDR1 MDHEN and CDR2 SYDVKM. Trimming removed 3 bases at V and 0 bases at J, with 8 bases between. CDR3 sequence: CASSLGQTNYGYTF. The CDR3 region has the DNA TGTGCCAGCAGTTTGGGCCAGACTAACTATGGCTACACCTTC.

The chain combines TRBV10-2 with TRBJ1-5; TRBD1 matches 9 bases. The germline CDR1 and CDR2 sequences are WSHSY and SAAADI. This CDR3 comprises 14 residues. The J segment lost 5 bases and the V segment lost 4 bases, leaving 3 bases of the junction unmatched. CDR3 DNA sequence: TGCGCCAGCAGTGGGGACAGGGAGGATCAGCCCCAGCATTTT. Amino acid sequence: CASSGDREDQPQHF.

This chain connects TRBV5-6 to TRBJ2-3; D is uncertain. CDR1 is SGHDT and CDR2 is YYEEEE in the germline V gene. The CDR3 consists of 14 residues. The V end lost 1 base, the J end lost 4 bases, and 10 bases lay between the germline ends. CDR3 nucleotides: TGTGCCAGCAGCTTGTTCTCGGGTGCAGATACGCAGTATTTT. Residues: CASSLFSGADTQYF.

In this sample, this clone turned up a few times. The chain uses TRBV4-1 and TRBJ1-2; TRBD1 might be the D (6 bases). The germline V gene has CDR1 MGHRA and CDR2 YSYEKL. The CDR3 is 15 amino acids. The V end lost 1 base, the J end lost 8 bases, and 17 bases lay between the germline ends. The CDR3: CASSQGQGPLGGYTF. The CDR3 DNA reads as TGCGCCAGCAGCCAAGGGCAGGGGCCCCTGGGCGGCTACACCTTC.

The chain recombines TRBV3-1 (or the pseudogene TRBV3-2) with TRBJ2-3; tentatively, D is TRBD2 (5 bases). CDR1 and CDR2 from the germline V gene are LGHDT and YNNKEL (reference sequence). CDR3 length equals 14 residues. With 4 bases removed from V and 5 bases from J, the gap between germline ends came to 13 bases. CDR3 DNA sequence: TGTGCCAGCAGCCCCACTAGGTCGGTAGATACGCAGTATTTT. It codes for CASSPTRSVDTQYF.